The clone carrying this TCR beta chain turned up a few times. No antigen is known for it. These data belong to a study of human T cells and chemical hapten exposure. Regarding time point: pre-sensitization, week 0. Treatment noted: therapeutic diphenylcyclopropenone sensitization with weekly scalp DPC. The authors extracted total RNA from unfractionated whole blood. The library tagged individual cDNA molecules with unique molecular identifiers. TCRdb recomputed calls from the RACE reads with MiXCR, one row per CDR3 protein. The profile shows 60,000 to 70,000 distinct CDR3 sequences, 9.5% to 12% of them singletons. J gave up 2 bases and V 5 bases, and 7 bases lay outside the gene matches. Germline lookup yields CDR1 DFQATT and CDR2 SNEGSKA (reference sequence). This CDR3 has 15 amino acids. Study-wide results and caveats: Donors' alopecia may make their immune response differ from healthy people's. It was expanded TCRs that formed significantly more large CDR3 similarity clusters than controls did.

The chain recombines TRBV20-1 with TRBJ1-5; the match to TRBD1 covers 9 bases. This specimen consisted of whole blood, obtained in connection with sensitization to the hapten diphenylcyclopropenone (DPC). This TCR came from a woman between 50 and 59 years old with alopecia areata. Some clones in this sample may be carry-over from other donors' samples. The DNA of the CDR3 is TGCAGTGCTTCAAACAGGGGGCTAGGCAATCAGCCCCAGCATTTT. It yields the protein CSASNRGLGNQPQHF.